This T cell receptor (beta chain) was identified in a study of shared clonotypes between healthy human individuals (dated by TCRdb to 2020 to 2022). For the wider study: The cohort included a few men and two women between 18 and 49 years of age. For each donor, CD4 naive and CD4 memory were each given three plates, CD8 naive was given two plates, and CD8 memory was given one plate. To estimate repertoire size and how much clonotypes are shared between individuals, the study performed deep sequencing of blood TCR repertoires from a few healthy adults. To increase sequencing depth and limit assay-specific biases, TCR repertoire library preparation and sequencing were carried out by different laboratories using diverse techniques. Each donor's leukapheresis produced roughly between roughly 0.85 and 10 billion PBMCs.

Using the deep immunoSEQ assay, TCR CDR3 regions were amplified from genomic DNA by multiplex PCR. Extracted genomic DNA from each cell subset was spread evenly across all wells of several immunoSEQ 96-well plates, with each plate serving as a replicate. For sorted subsets, about 0.2 ug genomic DNA, equal to some 30,000 T cell genomes, was loaded into each replicate PCR. Purified libraries were measured with a Qubit 3.0 fluorometer, size-checked on a Bioanalyzer 2100, and measured again with the KAPA Library Quantification kit. Each immunoSEQ 96-well plate was sequenced on its own single-read 150-cycle Illumina NextSeq 550 flow cell. Under the source paper's analysis protocol: Because the immunoSEQ output held only junctional sequences and lacked quality scores, the filtering could not match the filtering applied to full-length reads. Sequences were annotated with PyIR, a Python wrapper for IgBLAST v1.9, and V/J genes and CDR3 were assigned using IMGT germline references. Any read was removed if the V/J assignment was weak (E-value above 1e-6), the CDR3 was missing, or the read contained stop codons, out-of-frame junctions, or ambiguous translated residues. V3J clonotypes were defined as sequences sharing the same inferred V gene, J gene, and CDR3 amino acid sequence. The percentage overlap between two repertoires was calculated by dividing the number of shared unique clonotypes by the size of the smaller repertoire. Richness of each repertoire was evaluated using RTK rarefaction, the Chao1 estimator, and Recon v2.1 estimates of unobserved clonotypes. For all TCRbeta clonotypes obtained by the gDNA method from a few donors, generation probabilities were computed with OLGA. Not all clones reach the TCRdb copy of this immuneACCESS table, which keeps in-frame sequences only. Checked studies attribute under half of the gap to unresolved V genes and leave the rest unexplained. The V and J calls and clone size come from that table; D and trimming were worked out from the DNA. A total of around 2.1 million clones appear in this sample, around 93% of them only once. Under 2% of the sample belongs to the ten largest clones.

Study-level results and caveats: Sampling was limited to blood, and TCR repertoires in tissue likely differ from TCR repertoires in blood. Approximately 5% of naive CD4, around 3.5% of naive CD8, 2% to 2.5% of memory CD4, and around 0.4% of memory CD8 clonotypes were shared across a handful of donors. Rarefaction of sorted-subset datasets indicated incomplete sequencing despite the large sequencing depth. Pairwise subsampling led to the expectation that sequencing depth would affect the degree of clonotype sharing among donors. Because the study included a small number of donors, the genetic and exposure-history diversity represented was limited. Larger estimated clonotype richness was generally found for naive subsets than for memory subsets. Clonotypes shared by all four sorted-subset donors showed higher generation probabilities than non-shared clonotypes.

For the CD8 naive samples, CD45RO-negative cells were positively selected for CCR7, yielding a CD45RA+CCR7+ population from which TemRA cells were excluded. The donors were healthy, HIV-negative adults with no recently reported acute infections or vaccinations. Only Caucasian adults living in Nashville, Tennessee, USA were represented among the donors. Blood was obtained by leukapheresis, after which PBMCs were separated by Ficoll-Histopaque density gradient centrifugation and cryopreserved in liquid nitrogen vapor phase. Analytical flow cytometry was used to check the purity and quantity of each magnetically sorted T cell population. Genomic DNA was isolated from every sorted fraction and measured by UV absorbance on a Nanodrop 2000c. V is reduced by 4 bases and J by 0 bases, leaving a spacing of 8 bases between them. The CDR3 runs 14 amino acids, cysteine and phenylalanine included. The sequence is cut down to CDR3 DNA, 42 bases in frame from base 1. The germline V gene gives CDR1 as SGHRS and CDR2 as YFSETQ.

Details on this clone: Its binding antigen is unknown. One base away there is no much larger clone; base qualities are not given.

The chain is assembled from TRBV5-1 and TRBJ2-1, with the D segment identity uncertain. Input material: naive CD8+ T cells from PBMCs. The sample's cell subset or site label is to be understood as: CD45RA+CCR7+. This TCR came from a man aged 18 to 30 in good health. Some clones in this sample may be carry-over from other donors' samples. The CDR3 region reads CASSHTLSYNEQFF. The sequenced DNA: TGCGCCAGCAGCCACACCCTCTCCTACAATGAGCAGTTCTTC.